This T cell receptor beta chain was recovered during a study of CD8 T cells in ankylosing spondylitis. TCRdb reprocessed the 5' RACE reads via MiXCR and lists one record per CDR3 protein. Of about 230,000 distinct CDR3 sequences listed, approximately 8% were seen once; the top ten hold approximately 5%. With 2 bases removed from V and 6 bases from J, the gap between germline ends came to 9 bases. Looked up from germline, CDR1 is SGHDT and CDR2 is YYEEEE. The CDR3 consists of 13 residues. This clonotype has at least ten counts. V usage is TRBV5-6 and J usage is TRBJ2-1; D is undetermined. This clonotype originated in a female donor with ankylosing spondylitis or in good health (not recorded which). The specimen was blood, either unsorted or a sorted T cell fraction (not recorded which). The CDR3: CASSFPTGNEQFF. The CDR3, as DNA: TGTGCCAGCAGCTTCCCGACCGGCAATGAGCAGTTCTTC.